This T cell receptor (beta chain) was sequenced for a study of blood T cell repertoires in COVID-19. The overall study: T cells, B-cell-depleted T cells, or PBMCs supplied cDNA or gDNA.

Germline lookup yields CDR1 SGDLS and CDR2 YYNGEE. V was pared by 3 bases and J by 3 bases, with 0 bases of the junction left unmatched. This CDR3 is built from 14 residues. Original analysis: The assay estimated nucleated cells by amplifying reference gene primers. Here immunoSEQ multiplex PCR was the method, and the copy in TCRdb shows in-frame clones only, minus some. That table furnishes V, J and clone size, whereas the DNA furnished D and trimming. Among some 200,000 clones, about 87% were seen once, and the ten largest hold about 1.7%. Of note for this clone: The sample contains more than one DNA sequence encoding this CDR3.

This TCR was recovered from a man aged 65 to 79 with acute or convalescent COVID-19. The source material was peripheral blood. The rearrangement links TRBV9 to TRBJ2-1, with TRBD2 identical over 10 bases. CDR3 bases: TGTGCCAGCAGCGGGACTAGCGGCTACAATGAGCAGTTCTTC. Translating it yields CASSGTSGYNEQFF.